Sequencing of this T cell receptor (beta chain) was carried out in a study of shared clonotypes between healthy human individuals. Comments on this clone: Its specificity is not known.

The CDR3 length is 15 residues. The V and J ends lost 6 bases and 4 bases, in that order; junction bases with no gene match: 8. CDR1 MNHEY and CDR2 SVGAGI come from the germline V gene. At deep level, the assay was performed. Authors' processing steps: Filtering differed for immunoSEQ, which gave only junction sequences without quality scores. Profiled with immunoSEQ multiplex PCR; TCRdb holds only in-frame clones, not every one. The V and J calls and clone size were taken over from that table, and D and trimming were inferred from the DNA. The table shows 1.6 million or so clones, with 95% to 97% occurring only once. Study results and limitations: Researchers found naive subsets generally carried larger estimated richness than memory subsets.

Sequencing input: naive CD4+ T cells sorted from blood. Documented subset: CD45RA+ positively selected. The origin of this receptor is a man aged 30 to 45 in good health. This chain links TRBV6-5 with TRBJ2-1, with 8 bases lining up with TRBD2. Here the CDR3 DNA reads TGTGCCAGCAGCAACCCGGGACTAGTTTACAATGAGCAGTTCTTC. Encoded protein: CASSNPGLVYNEQFF.